This T cell receptor beta chain was found in a study of blood T cell repertoires in COVID-19. This table comes from immunoSEQ multiplex PCR, and its TCRdb copy is limited to in-frame clones, with some not included. The table has roughly 200,000 clones, 75% to 90% seen once. CDR3 length equals 14 residues. CDR1 and CDR2 (germline): SGHVS, FQNEAQ. V was shortened by 4 bases and J by 2 bases, with 11 bases between the two germline ends. This clonotype was sampled from a man in his sixties with acute or convalescent COVID-19. The sample comprised peripheral blood. The J gene is TRBJ1-2, the V gene TRBV7-8, with a tentative D call TRBD1 (5 bases). The CDR3 loop reads CASSSPQENYGYTF. CDR3 nucleotide sequence: TGTGCCAGCAGCTCCCCACAGGAGAACTATGGCTACACCTTC.